What follows are 21 T cell receptor beta chains derived from one specimen sequenced in a study of identical twins. Using its own MiXCR run on the 5' RACE reads, TCRdb lists one record per CDR3 protein. The repertoire consists of about 530,000 distinct CDR3 sequences, with about 16% occurring once and the leading ten covering roughly 0.44%. These data also featured in a second study, about yellow fever vaccine responses in identical twins.

The sequencing sample was made of CD4+ T cells sorted from blood. These receptors originate from a woman in her late teens or twenties in good health.

J is TRBJ1-4 and V is TRBV28, with 9 bases that match TRBD1. This CDR3 spans 15 amino acids. Unmatched junction bases numbered 7, after V lost 3 bases and J lost 8 bases. Germline V gene data show CDR1 as MDHEN and CDR2 as SYDVKM. CDR3 nucleotides: TGTGCCAGCAGTTTGGAACAGGGGGCTTGGGAAAAACTGTTTTTT. This encodes CASSLEQGAWEKLFF.

This clonotype was counted a few times. The chain has TRBV11-2 and TRBJ2-7; TRBD2 aligns across 8 bases. The V gene's germline CDR1 is SGHAT and CDR2 FQNNGV. This CDR3 is 15 amino acids long. The V segment lost 2 bases and the J segment 5 bases; nucleotides outside the gene matches: 8. CDR3 residues: CASSLLGGGNDEQYV. As DNA, the CDR3 is TGTGCCAGCAGCTTACTCGGGGGGGGCAATGACGAGCAGTACGTC.

Only a few counts were recorded for this clonotype. The V gene is TRBV7-9, the J gene TRBJ2-3, with D perhaps matching TRBD1 (5 bases). The CDR3 sequence is 14 residues long. Trimming removed 3 bases at V and 1 base at J, with 8 bases between. Germline assignment: CDR1 SEHNR and CDR2 FQNEAQ (reference sequence). CDR3 DNA: TGTGCCAGCAGCTTGACAGTAGGCACAGATACGCAGTATTTT. Amino acid sequence: CASSLTVGTDTQYF.

There are a few counts of this clonotype. The chain links TRBV7-2 to TRBJ2-2; D call uncertain. The CDR3 consists of 15 residues. Trimming removed 1 base from V and 2 bases from J, with 8 bases in between. Germline V CDR1 and CDR2: SGHTA, FQGNSA. CDR3 bases: TGTGCCAGCAGCTTAGTACCGCCCAACACCGGGGAGCTGTTTTTT. This codes for CASSLVPPNTGELFF.

This clonotype was counted at least ten times. Here the CDR3 DNA reads TGCAGTGCGATCGCGACTGATTCCCGCACAGATACGCAGTATTTT. It translates to CSAIATDSRTDTQYF. This sequence joins TRBV20-1 and TRBJ2-3; no definite D call. The CDR3 length is 15 residues. Between the trimmed V and J ends, which lost 6 bases and 1 base, there was a span of 17 bases. Germline V gene data show CDR1 as DFQATT and CDR2 as SNEGSKA (reference sequence).

This clonotype was detected only a few times. The rearrangement joins TRBV6-2 or TRBV6-3 to TRBJ1-1; weak D call: TRBD1 (5 bases). Germline CDR1 and CDR2: MNHEY and SVGEGT. V lost 6 bases and J lost 1, with 18 bases in between. CDR3 length: 16 residues. The CDR3 is CASSRTVTRENTEAFF. CDR3 DNA: TGTGCCAGCAGCCGCACCGTAACCAGGGAGAACACTGAAGCTTTCTTT.

The rearrangement joins TRBV13 to TRBJ1-4; the D is unclear. V gave up 3 bases and J gave up 5 bases, with 13 bases separating them. The CDR3 is 15 residues long. Germline lookup yields CDR1 PRHDT and CDR2 FYEKMQ (reference sequence). The CDR3, as DNA: TGTGCCAGCAGCTTCCGGGCCCCGAGGAATGAAAAACTGTTTTTT. This gives the protein CASSFRAPRNEKLFF.

The V gene is TRBV2, the J gene TRBJ1-1; tentatively, D is TRBD1 (5 bases). This CDR3 spans 15 amino acids. CDR1 and CDR2 from the germline V gene are SNHLY and FYNNEI. V was shortened by 2 bases and J by 1 base, with 11 bases between the two germline ends. The CDR3 sequence is CASSEWRGPNTEAFF. The CDR3 DNA reads as TGTGCCAGCAGTGAATGGCGGGGCCCGAACACTGAAGCTTTCTTT.

This clonotype was seen a few times. J is TRBJ2-6 and V is TRBV20-1; D gene ambiguous. This CDR3 is 15 amino acids long. Germline CDR1 and CDR2: DFQATT and SNEGSKA (reference sequence). V was pared by 3 bases and J by 4 bases, with 13 bases between. CDR3 protein: CSASSGQSGANVLTF. For the CDR3, the DNA is TGCAGTGCTAGTTCCGGGCAGAGCGGGGCCAACGTCCTGACTTTC.

The genes are TRBV5-1 and TRBJ1-5; D might be TRBD1 (6 bases). Germline V gives CDR1 SGHRS, CDR2 YFSETQ. The CDR3 sequence is 13 residues long. The germline V and J ends were trimmed by 3 bases and 4 bases, with 8 bases remaining between them. The CDR3 sequence: CASSWDTNQPQHF. The DNA for the CDR3 is TGCGCCAGCAGCTGGGACACAAATCAGCCCCAGCATTTT.

This chain links TRBV15 with TRBJ2-5; 7 bases are shared with TRBD2. The CDR3 extends over 16 amino acids. The junction had 6 bases not matched to a gene; V was cut back by 0 bases and J by 2 bases. CDR1 and CDR2 (germline): LNHNV, YYDKDF (reference sequence). The CDR3 nucleotides are TGTGCCACCAGCAGAGATCAATCCGGGGGGCAAGAGACCCAGTACTTC. Translation: CATSRDQSGGQETQYF.

The chain links TRBV29-1 to TRBJ2-1, with TRBD1 identical over 10 bases. V shed 4 bases and J 9 bases; nucleotides not matched to a gene: 9. Germline assignment: CDR1 SQVTM and CDR2 ANQGSEA. This CDR3 comprises 14 residues. The CDR3 spells CSVVDGTGVVEQFF. The CDR3, as DNA: TGCAGCGTTGTTGATGGGACAGGGGTCGTTGAGCAGTTCTTC.

This clonotype was seen a handful of times. This chain joins TRBV6-5 and TRBJ1-1, with D possibly being TRBD1 (5 bases). CDR1 and CDR2 (germline): MNHEY, SVGAGI. CDR3 size: 13 residues. The ends were cut back, 4 bases at V and 3 bases at J, with 9 bases in the middle. The chain's CDR3 is CASSWGDDTEAFF. Written as DNA, the CDR3 is TGTGCCAGCAGTTGGGGCGACGACACTGAAGCTTTCTTT.

This clonotype was found a few times. Sequence at one end of the junction differs from germline and may be a read error. The J gene is TRBJ2-5, the V gene TRBV29-1; D unresolved. The CDR3 consists of 14 residues. Germline lookup yields CDR1 SQVTM and CDR2 ANQGSEA. This CDR3 is CSVEARLSKETQYF. CDR3 bases: TGCAGCGTGGAAGCTAGGCTCTCCAAAGAGACCCAGTACTTC.

This clonotype was detected a few times. Written as DNA, the CDR3 is TGTGCCAGCAGTGAAGTGGAGACAGGCTATGGCTACACCTTC. Translation: CASSEVETGYGYTF. The genes are TRBV6-1 and TRBJ1-2, with D possibly matching TRBD1 (6 bases). The V end was cut by 1 base, the J end by 4 bases, with 10 bases between. Germline CDR1 MNHNS, CDR2 SASEGT. CDR3 length equals 14 residues.

The genes are TRBV7-2 and TRBJ2-7; no firm D call. The V and J ends lost 3 bases and 3 bases respectively, with 9 bases between them. CDR3 length: 13 amino acids. Germline assignment: CDR1 SGHTA and CDR2 FQGNSA. The CDR3 is CASSFGPNYEQYV. The CDR3 nucleotides read TGTGCCAGCAGCTTCGGCCCCAACTACGAGCAGTACGTC.

The chain uses TRBV5-1 and TRBJ2-1; D possibly corresponds to TRBD1 (6 bases). The CDR3 sequence is 15 residues long. Looked up from germline, CDR1 is SGHRS and CDR2 is YFSETQ. V shed 4 bases and J shed 6 bases, with 17 bases lying between them. For the CDR3, the DNA is TGCGCCAGCAGCCAACCGACCGGGACACTCAATGAGCAGTTCTTC. It specifies CASSQPTGTLNEQFF.

There are a few counts of this clonotype. The chain couples TRBV7-6 to TRBJ2-1; perhaps D is TRBD1 or TRBD2 (5 bases each). Deletions cut 3 bases from V and 6 bases from J, with 18 bases between. The germline CDR1 and CDR2 sequences are SGHVS and FNYEAQ. The CDR3 runs to 16 residues. The CDR3 protein is CASSFKSLGVVNEQFF. CDR3 sequence (DNA): TGTGCCAGCAGCTTCAAATCATTGGGGGTGGTCAATGAGCAGTTCTTC.

V gene TRBV19 combines with J gene TRBJ1-5; D is ambiguous. Germline CDR1 and CDR2: LNHDA and SQIVND (reference sequence). The CDR3 is 12 residues long. V lost 8 bases to trimming and J lost 0 bases, with 5 bases between them. CDR3 protein: CASRYSNQPQHF. The CDR3 bases are TGTGCCAGTCGGTATAGCAATCAGCCCCAGCATTTT. Full variable domain (missing parts from reference TRBV19 and TRBJ1-5): DGGITQSPKYLFRKEGQNVTLSCEQNLNHDAMYWYRQDPGQGLRLIYYSQIVNDFQKGDIAEGYSVSREKKESFPLTVTSAQKNPTAFYLCASRYSNQPQHFGDGTRLSIL.

The chain is built from TRBV7-8 and TRBJ2-3, with 7 bases lining up with TRBD2. Germline V gene data show CDR1 as SGHVS and CDR2 as FQNEAQ. With V trimmed by 6 bases and J by 2 bases, 5 bases remained unmatched. CDR3 size: 14 residues. CDR3 sequence (DNA): TGTGCCAGCAGTGAGCGGGGCGCCACAGATACGCAGTATTTT. It codes for CASSERGATDTQYF.

This clonotype was observed many times. The chain recombines TRBV12-3 or TRBV12-4 with TRBJ1-6, with TRBD1 matching 7 bases. CDR3 size: 13 residues. V lost 8 bases and J lost 7; bases outside the gene matches: 5. CDR3: CASGPGQNSPLHF. The CDR3 bases are TGTGCCAGCGGCCCGGGACAGAATTCACCCCTCCACTTT.